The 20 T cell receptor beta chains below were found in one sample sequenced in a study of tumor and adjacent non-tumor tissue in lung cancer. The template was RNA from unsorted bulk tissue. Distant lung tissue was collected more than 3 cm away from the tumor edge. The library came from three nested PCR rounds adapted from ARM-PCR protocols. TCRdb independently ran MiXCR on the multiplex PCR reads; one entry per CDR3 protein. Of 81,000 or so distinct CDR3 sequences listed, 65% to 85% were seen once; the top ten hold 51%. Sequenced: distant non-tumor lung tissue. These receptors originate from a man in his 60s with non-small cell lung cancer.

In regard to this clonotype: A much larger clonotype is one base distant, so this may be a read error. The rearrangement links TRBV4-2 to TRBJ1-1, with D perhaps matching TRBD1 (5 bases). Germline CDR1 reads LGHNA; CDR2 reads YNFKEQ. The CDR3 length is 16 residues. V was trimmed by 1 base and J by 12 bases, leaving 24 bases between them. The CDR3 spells CASSQGGFAAISRTFF. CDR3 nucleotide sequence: TGTGCCAGCAGCCAAGGGGGGTTTGCGGCGATCAGTAGAACTTTCTTT.

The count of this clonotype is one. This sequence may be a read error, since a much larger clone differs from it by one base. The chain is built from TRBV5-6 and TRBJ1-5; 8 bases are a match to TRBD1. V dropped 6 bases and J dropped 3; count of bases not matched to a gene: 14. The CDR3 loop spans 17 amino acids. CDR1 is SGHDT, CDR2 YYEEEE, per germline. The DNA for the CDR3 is TGTGCCAGCAACTTCTCTGACAGGGGCACGATCAATCAGCCCCAGCATTTT. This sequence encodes CASNFSDRGTINQPQHF.

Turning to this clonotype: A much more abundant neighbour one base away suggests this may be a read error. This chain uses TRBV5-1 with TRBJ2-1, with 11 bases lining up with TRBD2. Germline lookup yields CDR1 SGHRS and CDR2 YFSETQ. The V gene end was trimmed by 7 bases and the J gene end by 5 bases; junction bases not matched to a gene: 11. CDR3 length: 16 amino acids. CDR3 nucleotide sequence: TGCGCCAGCGGCCTCCCGACTAGCGGGGCCGACAATGAGCAGTTCTTC. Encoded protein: CASGLPTSGADNEQFF.

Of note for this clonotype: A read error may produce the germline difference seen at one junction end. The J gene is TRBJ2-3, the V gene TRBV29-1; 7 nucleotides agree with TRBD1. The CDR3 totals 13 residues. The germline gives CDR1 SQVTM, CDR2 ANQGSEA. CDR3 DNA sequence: TGCAGCGTATCAGGGACAGCCACAGATATGCAGTATTTT. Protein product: CSVSGTATDMQYF.

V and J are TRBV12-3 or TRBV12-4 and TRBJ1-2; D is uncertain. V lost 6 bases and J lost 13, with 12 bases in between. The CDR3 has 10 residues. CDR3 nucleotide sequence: TGTGCCAGCAGCCTACCAAGGACCACCTTC. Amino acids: CASSLPRTTF.

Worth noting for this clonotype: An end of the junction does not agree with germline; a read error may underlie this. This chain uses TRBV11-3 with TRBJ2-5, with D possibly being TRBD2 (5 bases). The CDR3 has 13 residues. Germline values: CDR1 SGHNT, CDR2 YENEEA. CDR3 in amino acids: CANSFTGKEIQYF. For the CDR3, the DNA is TGTGCCAACAGCTTTACCGGGAAAGAGATCCAGTACTTC.

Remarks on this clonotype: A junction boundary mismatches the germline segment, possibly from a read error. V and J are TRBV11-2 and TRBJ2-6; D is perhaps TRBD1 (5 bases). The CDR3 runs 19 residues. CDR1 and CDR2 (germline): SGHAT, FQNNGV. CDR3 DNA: TGTGCCAGCTGCTTAGTTCCAAAGGACATGCTCTCTGGGGCCAACGTCATGACTTTC. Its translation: CASCLVPKDMLSGANVMTF.

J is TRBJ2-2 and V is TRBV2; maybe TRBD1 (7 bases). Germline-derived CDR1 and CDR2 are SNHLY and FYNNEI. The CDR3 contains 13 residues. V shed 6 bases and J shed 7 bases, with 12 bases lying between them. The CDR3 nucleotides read TGTGCCAGCAGAACCCAGGGGGGCGGGGAGCTGTTTTTT. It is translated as CASRTQGGGELFF.

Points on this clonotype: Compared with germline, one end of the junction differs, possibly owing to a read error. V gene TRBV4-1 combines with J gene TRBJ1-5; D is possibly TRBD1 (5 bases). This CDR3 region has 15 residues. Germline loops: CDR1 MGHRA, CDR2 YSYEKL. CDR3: CTSSQDGIGDRPQHF. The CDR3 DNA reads TGCACCAGCAGCCAAGATGGGATTGGGGACCGGCCCCAGCATTTT.

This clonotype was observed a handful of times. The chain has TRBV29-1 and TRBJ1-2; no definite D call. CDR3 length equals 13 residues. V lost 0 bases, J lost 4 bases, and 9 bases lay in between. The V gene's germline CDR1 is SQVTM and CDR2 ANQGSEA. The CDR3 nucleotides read TGCAGCGTTGAAGATGGTCGGGGCTATGGCTACACCTTC. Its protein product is CSVEDGRGYGYTF. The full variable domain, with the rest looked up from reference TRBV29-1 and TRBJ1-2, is SAVISQKPSRDICQRGTSLTIQCQVDSQVTMMFWYRQQPGQSLTLIATANQGSEATYESGFVIDKFPISRPNLTFSTLTVSNMSPEDSSIYLCSVEDGRGYGYTFGSGTRLTVV.

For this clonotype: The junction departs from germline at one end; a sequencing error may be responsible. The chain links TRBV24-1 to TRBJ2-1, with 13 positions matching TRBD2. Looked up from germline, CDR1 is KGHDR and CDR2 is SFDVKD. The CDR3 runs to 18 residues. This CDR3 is CVTSDAGLAGEPGNEQFF. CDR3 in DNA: TGTGTCACCAGTGATGCTGGACTAGCGGGAGAGCCTGGTAATGAGCAGTTCTTC.

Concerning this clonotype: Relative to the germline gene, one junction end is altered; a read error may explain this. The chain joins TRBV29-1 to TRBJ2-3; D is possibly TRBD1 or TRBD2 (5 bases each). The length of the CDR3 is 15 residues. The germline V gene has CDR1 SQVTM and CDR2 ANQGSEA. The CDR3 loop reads CSVGEGRGVTDMQYF. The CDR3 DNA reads TGCAGTGTTGGGGAAGGGAGAGGGGTCACAGATATGCAGTATTTT.

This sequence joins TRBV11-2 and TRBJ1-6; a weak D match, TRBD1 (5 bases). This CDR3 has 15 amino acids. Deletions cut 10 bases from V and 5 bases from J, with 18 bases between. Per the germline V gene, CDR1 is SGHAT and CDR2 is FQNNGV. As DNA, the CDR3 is TGTGCCACCAACTTAGGAGGGGATAATAATTCACCCCTCCACTTT. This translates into CATNLGGDNNSPLHF.

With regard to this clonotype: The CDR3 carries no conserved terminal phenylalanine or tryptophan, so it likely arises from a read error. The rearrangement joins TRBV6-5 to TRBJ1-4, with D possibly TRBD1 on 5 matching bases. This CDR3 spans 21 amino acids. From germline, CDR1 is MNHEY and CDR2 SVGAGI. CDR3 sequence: CASNNGASSPFNRPKNEKLFL. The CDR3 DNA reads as TGTGCTAGCAACAACGGGGCGTCATCCCCATTTAACAGACCAAAGAATGAAAAACTGTTTCTT.

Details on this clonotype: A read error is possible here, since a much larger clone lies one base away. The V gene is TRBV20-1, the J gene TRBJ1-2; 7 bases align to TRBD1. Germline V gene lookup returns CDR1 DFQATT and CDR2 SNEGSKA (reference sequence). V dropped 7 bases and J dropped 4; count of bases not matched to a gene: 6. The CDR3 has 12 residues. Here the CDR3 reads CSEAGQSYGYTF. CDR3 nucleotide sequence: TGCAGTGAAGCGGGACAGAGCTATGGCTACACCTTC.

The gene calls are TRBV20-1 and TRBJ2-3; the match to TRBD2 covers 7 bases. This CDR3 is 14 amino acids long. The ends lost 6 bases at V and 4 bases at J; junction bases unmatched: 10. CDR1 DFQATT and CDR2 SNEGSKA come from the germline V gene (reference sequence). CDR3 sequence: CSASDTRGADTQYF. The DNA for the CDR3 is TGCAGTGCCTCGGACACTCGGGGGGCAGATACGCAGTATTTT.

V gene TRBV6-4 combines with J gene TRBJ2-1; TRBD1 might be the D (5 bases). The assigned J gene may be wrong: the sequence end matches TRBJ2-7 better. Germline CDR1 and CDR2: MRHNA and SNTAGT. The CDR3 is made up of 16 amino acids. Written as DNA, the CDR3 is TGTGCCAGCAGTAAACAGGCGCCCCCGGTTGGGAATGAGCAGTACTTC. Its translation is CASSKQAPPVGNEQYF.

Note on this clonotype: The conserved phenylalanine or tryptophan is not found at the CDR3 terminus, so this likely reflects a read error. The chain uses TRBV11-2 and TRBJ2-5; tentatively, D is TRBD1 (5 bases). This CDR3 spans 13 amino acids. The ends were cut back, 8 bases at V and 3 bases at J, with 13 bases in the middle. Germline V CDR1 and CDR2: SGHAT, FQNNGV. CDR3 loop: CASVSIGEETQYL. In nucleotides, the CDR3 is TGTGCCAGCGTCTCTATAGGGGAAGAGACCCAGTACCTC.

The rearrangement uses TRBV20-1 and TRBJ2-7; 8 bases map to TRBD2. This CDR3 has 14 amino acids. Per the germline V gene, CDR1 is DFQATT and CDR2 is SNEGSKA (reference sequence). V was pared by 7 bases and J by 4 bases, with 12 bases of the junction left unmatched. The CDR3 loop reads CSVRTSRRAYEQYF. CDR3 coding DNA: TGCAGTGTCAGGACTAGCAGGAGGGCTTACGAGCAGTACTTC.

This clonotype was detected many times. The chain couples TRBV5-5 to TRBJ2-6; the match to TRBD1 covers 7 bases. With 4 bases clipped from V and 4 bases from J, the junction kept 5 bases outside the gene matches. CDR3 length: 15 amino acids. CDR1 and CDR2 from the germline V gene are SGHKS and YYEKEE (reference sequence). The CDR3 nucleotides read TGTGCCAGCAGCAACAGGGGTGGAGGGGCCAACGTCCTGACTTTC. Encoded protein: CASSNRGGGANVLTF.